Sequencing of this T cell receptor beta chain was carried out in a study of CD8 T cells in ankylosing spondylitis. The CDR3 length is 13 residues. Germline V gene sequence: CDR1 KGHDR, CDR2 SFDVKD. Deletions cut 8 bases from V and 3 bases from J, with 11 bases between. Whole-study results and caveats: Matched ankylosing spondylitis synovial fluid reportedly contained a significantly enriched population of disease-linked clones.

This clonotype was detected many times. Its antigen remains unknown. TCRdb re-called the 5' RACE reads through MiXCR, storing one row per CDR3 protein. Of around 160,000 distinct CDR3 sequences listed, about 9.9% are singletons. The sample was blood, either unsorted or a sorted T cell fraction (not recorded which). This TCR was sampled from a male donor with ankylosing spondylitis or in good health (not recorded which). V usage is TRBV24-1 and J usage is TRBJ2-3; maybe TRBD1 (5 bases). CDR3 in amino acids: CATKGRTTDTQYF. DNA of the CDR3: TGTGCCACCAAAGGACGGACAACAGATACGCAGTATTTT.